The rows below give T cell receptor beta chains drawn from one sample of a study of siplizumab effects on memory and regulatory T cells. Libraries were prepared by immunoSEQ multiplex PCR; TCRdb keeps only in-frame clonotypes and omits some of them. This sample yields some 100,000 clones, of which about 90% are seen a single time; 0.55% to 0.95% belongs to the top ten. The source material was Tregs sorted from blood. The source is a human donor in good health. Each CDR3 is given with its conserved first and last residue. Fields, in order: J gene, D gene, V gene, clone size, CDR3 protein, CDR3 DNA. D genes are given only for firm matches. The size entry is marked missing in some rows and otherwise reads once, few, many or a size class.

j_call: TRBJ1-2
d_call: TRBD1
v_call: TRBV9
clone_size: NA
cdr3_aa: CASSAPQGAGYGYTF
cdr3_nt: TGTGCCAGCAGCGCACCACAGGGGGCAGGCTATGGCTACACCTTC

j_call: TRBJ2-2
d_call: NA
v_call: TRBV7-9
clone_size: NA
cdr3_aa: CASSLVGMSSNTGELFF
cdr3_nt: TGTGCCAGCAGCTTAGTTGGGATGTCGTCCAACACCGGGGAGCTGTTTTTT

j_call: TRBJ1-1
d_call: NA
v_call: TRBV5-8
clone_size: NA
cdr3_aa: CASSLDYLGQWGTEAFF
cdr3_nt: TGTGCCAGCAGCTTGGATTATCTTGGACAGTGGGGCACTGAAGCTTTCTTT

j_call: TRBJ2-1
d_call: TRBD1
v_call: TRBV7-2
clone_size: NA
cdr3_aa: CASSLATGGWYNEQFF
cdr3_nt: TGTGCCAGCAGCTTAGCGACAGGGGGCTGGTACAATGAGCAGTTCTTC

j_call: TRBJ1-1
d_call: TRBD1
v_call: TRBV11-2
clone_size: NA
cdr3_aa: CASSLTGGDPEAFF
cdr3_nt: TGTGCCAGCAGCTTGACAGGGGGCGACCCTGAAGCTTTCTTT

j_call: TRBJ1-2
d_call: TRBD1
v_call: TRBV28
clone_size: NA
cdr3_aa: CASRPMRGQGDNYGYTF
cdr3_nt: TGTGCCAGCAGGCCGATGAGAGGACAGGGCGATAACTATGGCTACACCTTC

j_call: TRBJ1-2
d_call: NA
v_call: TRBV5-1
clone_size: NA
cdr3_aa: CASSFDSAFYGYTF
cdr3_nt: TGCGCCAGCAGCTTCGACAGTGCTTTTTACGGCTACACCTTC

j_call: TRBJ2-1
d_call: TRBD2
v_call: TRBV9
clone_size: NA
cdr3_aa: CASSTRPTSGRATYNEQFF
cdr3_nt: TGTGCCAGCAGCACCCGACCAACTAGCGGGAGGGCTACCTACAATGAGCAGTTCTTC

j_call: TRBJ2-7
d_call: NA
v_call: TRBV27
clone_size: NA
cdr3_aa: CASSFTDTDEQYF
cdr3_nt: TGTGCCAGCAGTTTTACGGACACAGACGAGCAGTACTTC

j_call: TRBJ1-5
d_call: TRBD1
v_call: TRBV5-1
clone_size: few
cdr3_aa: CASSLTDRGQPQHF
cdr3_nt: TGCGCCAGCAGCTTGACGGACAGGGGGCAGCCCCAGCATTTT

j_call: TRBJ1-4
d_call: NA
v_call: TRBV28
clone_size: NA
cdr3_aa: CASSSTWRNEKLFF
cdr3_nt: TGTGCCAGCAGTTCGACGTGGCGCAATGAAAAACTGTTTTTT

j_call: TRBJ2-5
d_call: TRBD2
v_call: TRBV9
clone_size: NA
cdr3_aa: CASSPPRASGSLETQYF
cdr3_nt: TGTGCCAGCAGCCCCCCCCGGGCTAGCGGGAGCTTGGAGACCCAGTACTTC

j_call: TRBJ2-5
d_call: NA
v_call: TRBV19
clone_size: NA
cdr3_aa: CASSSTGEPGETQYF
cdr3_nt: TGTGCCAGTAGTAGTACGGGAGAACCCGGTGAGACCCAGTACTTC

j_call: TRBJ2-3
d_call: TRBD1
v_call: TRBV7-9
clone_size: NA
cdr3_aa: CASSLTGGTDTQYF
cdr3_nt: TGTGCCAGCAGCTTGACAGGGGGCACAGATACGCAGTATTTT

j_call: TRBJ2-7
d_call: TRBD2
v_call: TRBV27
clone_size: NA
cdr3_aa: CASSLSSGISYEQYF
cdr3_nt: TGTGCCAGCAGTTTATCCAGCGGGATATCCTACGAGCAGTACTTC

j_call: TRBJ2-1
d_call: NA
v_call: TRBV5-1
clone_size: NA
cdr3_aa: CASSLAASTSSYNEQFF
cdr3_nt: TGCGCCAGCAGCTTGGCTGCTAGCACTAGCTCCTACAATGAGCAGTTCTTC

j_call: TRBJ1-5
d_call: NA
v_call: TRBV19
clone_size: NA
cdr3_aa: CASSPRTARVSNQPQHF
cdr3_nt: TGTGCCAGTAGTCCTCGGACGGCGAGGGTTAGCAATCAGCCCCAGCATTTT

j_call: TRBJ2-3
d_call: TRBD2
v_call: TRBV5-1
clone_size: NA
cdr3_aa: CASSLGLAGADTQYF
cdr3_nt: TGCGCCAGCAGCCTGGGACTAGCGGGAGCAGATACGCAGTATTTT

j_call: TRBJ1-5
d_call: TRBD1
v_call: TRBV5-5
clone_size: NA
cdr3_aa: CASSLGQGASYQPQHF
cdr3_nt: TGTGCCAGCAGCCTCGGACAGGGCGCTTCGTATCAGCCCCAGCATTTT

j_call: TRBJ2-2
d_call: NA
v_call: TRBV9
clone_size: NA
cdr3_aa: CASSVSVTTSGRIQGELFF
cdr3_nt: TGTGCCAGCAGCGTATCAGTGACTACGTCAGGGAGGATTCAAGGGGAGCTGTTTTTT

j_call: TRBJ1-2
d_call: NA
v_call: TRBV7-9
clone_size: once
cdr3_aa: CASSFSGGASGYTF
cdr3_nt: TGTGCCAGCAGCTTCTCGGGGGGCGCGTCCGGCTACACCTTC

j_call: TRBJ1-1
d_call: TRBD1
v_call: TRBV6-6
clone_size: NA
cdr3_aa: CASSSHRGLNTEAFF
cdr3_nt: TGTGCCAGCAGTAGTCACAGGGGCCTGAACACTGAAGCTTTCTTT

j_call: TRBJ2-1
d_call: TRBD1
v_call: TRBV15
clone_size: NA
cdr3_aa: CATSRDLPGQGMHEQFF
cdr3_nt: TGTGCCACCAGCAGAGACCTTCCGGGACAGGGTATGCATGAGCAGTTCTTC

j_call: TRBJ2-1
d_call: TRBD2
v_call: TRBV6-4
clone_size: NA
cdr3_aa: CASSVVGLAGYNEQFF
cdr3_nt: TGTGCCAGCAGTGTGGTGGGACTAGCGGGGTACAATGAGCAGTTCTTC

j_call: TRBJ1-2
d_call: NA
v_call: TRBV6-5
clone_size: NA
cdr3_aa: CASGSYGYTF
cdr3_nt: TGTGCCAGCGGCTCCTATGGCTACACCTTC

j_call: TRBJ2-2
d_call: NA
v_call: TRBV5-1
clone_size: once
cdr3_aa: CASSFMDLTGELFF
cdr3_nt: TGCGCCAGCAGCTTCATGGACCTGACCGGGGAGCTGTTTTTT

j_call: TRBJ1-2
d_call: TRBD1
v_call: TRBV19
clone_size: once
cdr3_aa: CASSDNRGSYYGYTF
cdr3_nt: TGTGCCAGTAGTGACAACAGGGGGTCGTACTATGGCTACACCTTC

j_call: TRBJ1-2
d_call: NA
v_call: TRBV9
clone_size: NA
cdr3_aa: CASSPGGPYGYTF
cdr3_nt: TGTGCCAGCAGCCCCGGAGGGCCCTATGGCTACACCTTC

j_call: TRBJ2-5
d_call: TRBD2
v_call: TRBV6-1
clone_size: NA
cdr3_aa: CASNGWLAGQETQYF
cdr3_nt: TGTGCCAGCAACGGGTGGCTAGCGGGACAAGAGACCCAGTACTTC

j_call: TRBJ2-7
d_call: TRBD1
v_call: TRBV27
clone_size: NA
cdr3_aa: CASNFRDRGPHEQYF
cdr3_nt: TGTGCCAGCAATTTCCGGGACAGGGGTCCCCACGAGCAGTACTTC

j_call: TRBJ2-2
d_call: NA
v_call: TRBV2
clone_size: few
cdr3_aa: CASSVMLALRFTGELFF
cdr3_nt: TGTGCCAGCAGTGTTATGCTAGCCCTAAGGTTTACCGGGGAGCTGTTTTTT

j_call: TRBJ2-1
d_call: TRBD2
v_call: TRBV19
clone_size: NA
cdr3_aa: CASSIGLAGVTINEQFF
cdr3_nt: TGTGCCAGTAGTATCGGACTAGCGGGAGTGACAATAAATGAGCAGTTCTTC

j_call: TRBJ1-6
d_call: NA
v_call: TRBV6-6
clone_size: NA
cdr3_aa: CASRKDTYNSPLHF
cdr3_nt: TGTGCCAGCAGAAAGGATACCTATAATTCACCCCTCCACTTT

j_call: TRBJ2-4
d_call: TRBD1
v_call: TRBV5-8
clone_size: NA
cdr3_aa: CASSPGQGEAKNIQYF
cdr3_nt: TGTGCCAGCAGCCCGGGACAGGGGGAGGCCAAAAACATTCAGTACTTC

j_call: TRBJ2-1
d_call: TRBD1
v_call: TRBV4-1
clone_size: NA
cdr3_aa: CASSQALGTDYNEQFF
cdr3_nt: TGCGCCAGCAGCCAAGCTCTAGGGACAGACTACAATGAGCAGTTCTTC

j_call: TRBJ2-3
d_call: TRBD2
v_call: TRBV7-8
clone_size: once
cdr3_aa: CASSLAPSGRAQDTQYF
cdr3_nt: TGTGCCAGCAGCTTAGCGCCTAGCGGGAGGGCCCAGGATACGCAGTATTTT

j_call: TRBJ2-2
d_call: NA
v_call: TRBV6-1
clone_size: once
cdr3_aa: CASRRGPNTGELFF
cdr3_nt: TGTGCCAGCAGGAGGGGACCGAACACCGGGGAGCTGTTTTTT

j_call: TRBJ1-1
d_call: NA
v_call: TRBV5-1
clone_size: NA
cdr3_aa: CASRLKNTEAFF
cdr3_nt: TGCGCCAGCAGATTAAAGAACACTGAAGCTTTCTTT

j_call: TRBJ2-1
d_call: NA
v_call: TRBV6-4
clone_size: NA
cdr3_aa: CASSEDWGDEQFF
cdr3_nt: TGTGCCAGCAGTGAGGATTGGGGGGATGAGCAGTTCTTC

j_call: TRBJ1-2
d_call: TRBD1
v_call: TRBV27
clone_size: NA
cdr3_aa: CASSLGLDRGNGYTF
cdr3_nt: TGTGCCAGCAGTTTAGGCCTAGACAGGGGTAATGGCTACACCTTC

j_call: TRBJ2-5
d_call: TRBD2
v_call: TRBV11-2
clone_size: NA
cdr3_aa: CASSLSSGAIQETQYF
cdr3_nt: TGTGCCAGCAGCTTATCCAGCGGGGCCATCCAAGAGACCCAGTACTTC

j_call: TRBJ2-3
d_call: NA
v_call: TRBV5-4
clone_size: NA
cdr3_aa: CASSLDRLTDTQYF
cdr3_nt: TGTGCCAGCAGCTTAGACAGGCTCACAGATACGCAGTATTTT

j_call: TRBJ2-3
d_call: NA
v_call: TRBV5-4
clone_size: NA
cdr3_aa: CASSLEGQGDTQYF
cdr3_nt: TGTGCCAGCAGCTTGGAGGGCCAGGGAGATACGCAGTATTTT

j_call: TRBJ1-1
d_call: NA
v_call: TRBV18
clone_size: NA
cdr3_aa: CASSPQGETEAFF
cdr3_nt: TGTGCCAGCTCACCACAGGGGGAGACTGAAGCTTTCTTT

j_call: TRBJ1-3
d_call: NA
v_call: TRBV5-6
clone_size: NA
cdr3_aa: CASHVDLENTIYF
cdr3_nt: TGTGCCAGCCACGTGGATCTAGAAAACACCATATATTTT

j_call: TRBJ2-1
d_call: NA
v_call: TRBV19
clone_size: NA
cdr3_aa: CASSIGLENNEQFF
cdr3_nt: TGTGCCAGTAGTATTGGTCTAGAAAACAATGAGCAGTTCTTC

j_call: TRBJ2-5
d_call: TRBD2
v_call: TRBV13
clone_size: NA
cdr3_aa: CASSLLAGETQYF
cdr3_nt: TGTGCCAGCAGCTTACTAGCGGGAGAGACCCAGTACTTC

j_call: TRBJ2-7
d_call: TRBD2
v_call: TRBV5-1
clone_size: NA
cdr3_aa: CASSLQRTSGRGDEQYF
cdr3_nt: TGCGCCAGCAGCTTGCAAAGGACTAGCGGGAGAGGGGACGAGCAGTACTTC

j_call: TRBJ2-7
d_call: NA
v_call: TRBV27
clone_size: NA
cdr3_aa: CASSPIRGEQYF
cdr3_nt: TGTGCCAGCAGTCCAATAAGGGGTGAGCAGTACTTC

j_call: TRBJ2-7
d_call: NA
v_call: TRBV27
clone_size: NA
cdr3_aa: CASSPGASYEQYF
cdr3_nt: TGTGCCAGCAGCCCCGGGGCTAGCTACGAGCAGTACTTC

j_call: TRBJ2-1
d_call: TRBD2
v_call: TRBV4-2
clone_size: once
cdr3_aa: CASSQEGLSYNEQFF
cdr3_nt: TGTGCCAGCAGCCAAGAGGGACTATCATACAATGAGCAGTTCTTC

j_call: TRBJ2-1
d_call: TRBD2
v_call: TRBV14
clone_size: once
cdr3_aa: CASSQTSGIEQFF
cdr3_nt: TGTGCCAGCAGCCAAACAAGCGGGATTGAGCAGTTCTTC

j_call: TRBJ2-7
d_call: NA
v_call: TRBV5-6
clone_size: NA
cdr3_aa: CASSLTRNYEQYF
cdr3_nt: TGTGCCAGCAGCTTGACCAGGAACTACGAGCAGTACTTC